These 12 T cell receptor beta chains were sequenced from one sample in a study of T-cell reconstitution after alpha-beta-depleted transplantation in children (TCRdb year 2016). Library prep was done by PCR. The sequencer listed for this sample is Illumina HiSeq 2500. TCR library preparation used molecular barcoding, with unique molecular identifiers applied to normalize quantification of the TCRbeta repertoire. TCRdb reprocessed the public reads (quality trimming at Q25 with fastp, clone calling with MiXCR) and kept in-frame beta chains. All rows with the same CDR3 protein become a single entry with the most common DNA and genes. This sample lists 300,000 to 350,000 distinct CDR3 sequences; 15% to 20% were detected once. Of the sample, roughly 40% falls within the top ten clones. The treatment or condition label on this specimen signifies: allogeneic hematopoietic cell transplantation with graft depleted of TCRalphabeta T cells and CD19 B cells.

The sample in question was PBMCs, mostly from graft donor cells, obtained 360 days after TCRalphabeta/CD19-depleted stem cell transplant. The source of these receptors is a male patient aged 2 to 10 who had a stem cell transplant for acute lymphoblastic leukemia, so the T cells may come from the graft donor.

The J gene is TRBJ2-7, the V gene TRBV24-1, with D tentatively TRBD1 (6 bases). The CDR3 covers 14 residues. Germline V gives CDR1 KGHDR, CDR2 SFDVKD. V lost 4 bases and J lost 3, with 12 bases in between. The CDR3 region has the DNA TGTGCCACCAGTGACCAGGGGAGCAACTACGAGCAGTACTTC. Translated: CATSDQGSNYEQYF.

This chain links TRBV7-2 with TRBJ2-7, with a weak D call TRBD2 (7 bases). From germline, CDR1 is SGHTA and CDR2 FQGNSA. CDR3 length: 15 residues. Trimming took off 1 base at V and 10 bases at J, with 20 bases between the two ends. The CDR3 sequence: CASSLERGGKRPQYF. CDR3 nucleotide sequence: TGTGCCAGCAGCTTAGAGAGGGGGGGCAAGCGGCCACAGTACTTC.

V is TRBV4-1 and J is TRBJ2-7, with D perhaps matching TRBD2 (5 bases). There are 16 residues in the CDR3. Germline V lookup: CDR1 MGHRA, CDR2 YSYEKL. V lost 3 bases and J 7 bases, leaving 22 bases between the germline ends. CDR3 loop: CASSHPKDLTWGEQYF. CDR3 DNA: TGCGCCAGCAGCCATCCCAAGGACTTGACTTGGGGAGAGCAGTACTTC.

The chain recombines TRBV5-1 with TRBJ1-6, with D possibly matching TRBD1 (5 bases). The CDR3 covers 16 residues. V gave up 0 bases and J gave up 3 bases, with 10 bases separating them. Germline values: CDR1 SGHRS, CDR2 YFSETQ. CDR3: CASSLVRGGYNSPLHF. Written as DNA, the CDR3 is TGCGCCAGCAGCTTGGTGAGGGGCGGCTATAATTCACCCCTCCACTTT.

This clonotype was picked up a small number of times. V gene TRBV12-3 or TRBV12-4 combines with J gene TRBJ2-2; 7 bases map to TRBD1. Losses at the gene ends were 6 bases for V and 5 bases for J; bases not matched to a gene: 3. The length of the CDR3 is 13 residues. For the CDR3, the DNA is TGTGCCAGCAGAGTGACAGGGACCGGGGAGCTGTTTTTT. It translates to CASRVTGTGELFF.

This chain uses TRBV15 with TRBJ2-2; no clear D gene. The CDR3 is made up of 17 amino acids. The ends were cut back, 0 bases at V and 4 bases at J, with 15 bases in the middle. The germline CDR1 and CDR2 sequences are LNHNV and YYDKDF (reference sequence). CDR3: CATSRDPPPRSTGELFF. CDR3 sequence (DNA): TGTGCCACCAGCAGAGATCCACCCCCAAGGAGCACCGGGGAGCTGTTTTTT.

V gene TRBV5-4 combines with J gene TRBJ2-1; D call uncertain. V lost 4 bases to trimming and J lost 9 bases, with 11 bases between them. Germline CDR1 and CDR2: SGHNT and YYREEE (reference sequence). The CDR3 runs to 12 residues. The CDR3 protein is CASSLTTGEQFF. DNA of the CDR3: TGTGCCAGCAGCCTAACCACCGGTGAGCAGTTCTTC. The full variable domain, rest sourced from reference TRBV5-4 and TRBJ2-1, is ETGVTQSPTHLIKTRGQQVTLRCSSQSGHNTVSWYQQALGQGPQFIFQYYREEENGRGNFPPRFSGLQFPNYSSELNVNALELDDSALYLCASSLTTGEQFFGPGTRLTVL.

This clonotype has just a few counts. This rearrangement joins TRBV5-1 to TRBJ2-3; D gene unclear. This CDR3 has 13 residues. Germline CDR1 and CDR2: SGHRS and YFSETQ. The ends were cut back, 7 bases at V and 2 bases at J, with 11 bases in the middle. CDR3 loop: CASAPDLTDTQYF. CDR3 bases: TGCGCCAGCGCCCCGGACCTCACAGATACGCAGTATTTT.

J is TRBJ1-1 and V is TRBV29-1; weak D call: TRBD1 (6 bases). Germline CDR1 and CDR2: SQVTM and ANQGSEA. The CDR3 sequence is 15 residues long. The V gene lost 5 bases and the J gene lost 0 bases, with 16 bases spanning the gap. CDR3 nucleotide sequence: TGCAGCGTTCGAGGGGGGCGCGGGGTGAACACTGAAGCTTTCTTT. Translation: CSVRGGRGVNTEAFF. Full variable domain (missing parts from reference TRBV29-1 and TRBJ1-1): SAVISQKPSRDICQRGTSLTIQCQVDSQVTMMFWYRQQPGQSLTLIATANQGSEATYESGFVIDKFPISRPNLTFSTLTVSNMSPEDSSIYLCSVRGGRGVNTEAFFGQGTRLTVV.

The CDR3 bases are TGTGCCAGCAGCCAAGCTGGGGTCTCGAGTGAAAAACTGTTTTTT. It is translated as CASSQAGVSSEKLFF. V and J are TRBV3-1 and TRBJ1-4; D is ambiguous. CDR1 is LGHDT and CDR2 is YNNKEL in the germline V gene (reference sequence). This CDR3 contains 15 residues. Trimming left V 1 base short and J 7 bases short, with 13 bases between.

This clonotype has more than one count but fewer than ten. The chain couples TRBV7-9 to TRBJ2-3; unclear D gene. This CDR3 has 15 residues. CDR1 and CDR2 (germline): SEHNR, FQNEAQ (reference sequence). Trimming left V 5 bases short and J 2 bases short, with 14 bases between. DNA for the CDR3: TGTGCCAGCAGCCCCGTGGGCGGCCTCACAGATACGCAGTATTTT. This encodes CASSPVGGLTDTQYF.

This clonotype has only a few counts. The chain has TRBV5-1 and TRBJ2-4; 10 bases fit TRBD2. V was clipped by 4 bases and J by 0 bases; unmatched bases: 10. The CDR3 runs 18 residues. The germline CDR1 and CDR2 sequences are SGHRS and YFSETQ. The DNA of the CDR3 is TGCGCCAGCAGCCCCGGGACTAGCGCCTCTATAGCCAAAAACATTCAGTACTTC. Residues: CASSPGTSASIAKNIQYF.